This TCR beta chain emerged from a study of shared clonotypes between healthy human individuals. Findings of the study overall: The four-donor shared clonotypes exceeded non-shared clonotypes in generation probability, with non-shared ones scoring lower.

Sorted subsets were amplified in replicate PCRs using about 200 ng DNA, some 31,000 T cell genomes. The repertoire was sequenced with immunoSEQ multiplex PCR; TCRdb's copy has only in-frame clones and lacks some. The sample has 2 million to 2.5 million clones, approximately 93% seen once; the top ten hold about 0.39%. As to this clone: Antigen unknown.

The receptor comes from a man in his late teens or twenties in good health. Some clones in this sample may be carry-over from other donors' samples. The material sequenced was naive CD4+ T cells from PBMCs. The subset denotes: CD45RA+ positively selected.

The CDR3 DNA is TGTGCCAGCAGCTTAACCGGGAGGAAACTGTTTTTT. Translation: CASSLTGRKLFF. The genes are TRBV11-1 and TRBJ1-4; D is uncertain. Germline V gives CDR1 SGHAT, CDR2 FQDESV (reference sequence). This CDR3 comprises 12 residues. The ends were cut back, 2 bases at V and 11 bases at J, with 9 bases in the middle.